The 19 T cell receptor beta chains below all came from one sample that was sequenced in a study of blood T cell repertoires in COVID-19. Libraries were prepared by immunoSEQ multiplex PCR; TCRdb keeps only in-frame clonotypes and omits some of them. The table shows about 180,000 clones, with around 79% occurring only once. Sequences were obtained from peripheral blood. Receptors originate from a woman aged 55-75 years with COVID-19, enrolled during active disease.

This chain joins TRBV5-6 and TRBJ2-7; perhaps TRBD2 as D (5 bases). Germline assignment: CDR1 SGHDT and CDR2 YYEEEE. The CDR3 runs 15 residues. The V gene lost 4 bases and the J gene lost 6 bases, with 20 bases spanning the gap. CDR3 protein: CASSPGRRGAGEQYV. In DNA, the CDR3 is TGTGCCAGCAGCCCCGGCAGACGGGGTGCGGGCGAGCAGTACGTC.

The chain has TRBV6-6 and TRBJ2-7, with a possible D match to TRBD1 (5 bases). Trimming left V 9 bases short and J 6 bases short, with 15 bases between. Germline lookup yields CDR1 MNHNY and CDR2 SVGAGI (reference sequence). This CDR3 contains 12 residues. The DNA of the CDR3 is TGTGCCAGTAGGCAGGGCACAGGCGAGCAGTACGTC. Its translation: CASRQGTGEQYV.

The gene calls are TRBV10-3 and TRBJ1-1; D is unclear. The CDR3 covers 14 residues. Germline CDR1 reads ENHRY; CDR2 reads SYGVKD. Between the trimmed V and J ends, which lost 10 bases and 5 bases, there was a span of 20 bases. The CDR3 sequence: CASSPGLSRTEAFF. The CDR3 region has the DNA TGTGCCAGCTCCCCCGGTCTATCGAGGACTGAAGCTTTCTTT.

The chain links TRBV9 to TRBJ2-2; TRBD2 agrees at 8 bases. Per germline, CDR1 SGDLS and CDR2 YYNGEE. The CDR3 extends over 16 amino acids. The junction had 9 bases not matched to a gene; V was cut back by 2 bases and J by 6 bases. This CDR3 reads CASSVRTSLVSGELFF. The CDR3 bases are TGTGCCAGCAGCGTCAGGACTAGCCTAGTTTCCGGGGAGCTGTTTTTT.

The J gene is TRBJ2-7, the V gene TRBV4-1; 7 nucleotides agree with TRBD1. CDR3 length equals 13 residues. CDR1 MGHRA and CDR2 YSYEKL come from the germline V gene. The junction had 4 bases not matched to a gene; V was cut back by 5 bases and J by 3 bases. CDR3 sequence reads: CASSSRQGYEQYF. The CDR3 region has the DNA TGCGCCAGCAGCTCACGACAGGGCTACGAGCAGTACTTC.

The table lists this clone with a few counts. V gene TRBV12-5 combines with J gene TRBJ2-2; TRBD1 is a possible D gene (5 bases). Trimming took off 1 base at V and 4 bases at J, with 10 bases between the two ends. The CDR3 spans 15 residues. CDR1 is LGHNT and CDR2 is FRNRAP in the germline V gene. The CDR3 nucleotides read TGTGCTAGTGGTTTGGAAAGTGGGGCCACCGGGGAGCTGTTTTTT. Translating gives CASGLESGATGELFF.

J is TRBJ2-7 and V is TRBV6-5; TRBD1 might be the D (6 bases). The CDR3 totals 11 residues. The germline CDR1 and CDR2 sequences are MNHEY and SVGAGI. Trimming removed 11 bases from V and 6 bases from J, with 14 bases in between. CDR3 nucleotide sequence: TGTGCCGTCCACAGGGTGGGCGAGCAGTACGTC. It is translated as CAVHRVGEQYV.

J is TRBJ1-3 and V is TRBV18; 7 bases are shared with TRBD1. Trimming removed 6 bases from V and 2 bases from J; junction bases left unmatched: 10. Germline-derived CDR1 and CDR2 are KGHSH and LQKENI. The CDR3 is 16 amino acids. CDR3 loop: CASSPGTAKTGNTIYF. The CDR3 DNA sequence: TGTGCCAGCTCTCCAGGGACAGCTAAAACTGGAAACACCATATATTTT.

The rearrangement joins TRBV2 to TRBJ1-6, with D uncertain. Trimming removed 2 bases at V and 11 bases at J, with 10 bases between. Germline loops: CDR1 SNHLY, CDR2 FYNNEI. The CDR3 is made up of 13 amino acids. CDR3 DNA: TGTGCCAGCAGTGAAAGAAGGGAGGCACCCCTCCACTTT. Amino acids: CASSERREAPLHF.

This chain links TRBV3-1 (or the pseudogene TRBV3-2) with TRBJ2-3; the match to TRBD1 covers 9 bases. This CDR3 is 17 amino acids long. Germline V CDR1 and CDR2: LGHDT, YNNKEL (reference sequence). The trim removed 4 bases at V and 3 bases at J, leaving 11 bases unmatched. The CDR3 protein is CASSRTPQDRGTDTQYF. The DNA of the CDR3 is TGTGCCAGCAGCCGGACACCCCAGGACAGGGGTACAGATACGCAGTATTTT.

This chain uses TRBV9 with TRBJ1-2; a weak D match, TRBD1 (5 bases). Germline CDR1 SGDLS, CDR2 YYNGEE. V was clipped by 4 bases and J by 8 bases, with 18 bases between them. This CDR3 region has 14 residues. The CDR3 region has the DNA TGTGCCAGCAGCCTGCAGGGTACCCCTCGGGGCTACACCTTC. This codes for CASSLQGTPRGYTF.

This CDR3 reads CASSRPDRVNYGYTF. The CDR3 DNA reads as TGTGCCAGCAGCCGACCGGACAGGGTTAACTATGGCTACACCTTC. The rearrangement links TRBV16 to TRBJ1-2; 8 nucleotides align to TRBD1. CDR1 and CDR2 from the germline V gene are KGHSY and FQNENV. The CDR3 contains 15 residues. V lost 4 bases to trimming and J lost 1 base; unmatched junction nucleotides: 5.

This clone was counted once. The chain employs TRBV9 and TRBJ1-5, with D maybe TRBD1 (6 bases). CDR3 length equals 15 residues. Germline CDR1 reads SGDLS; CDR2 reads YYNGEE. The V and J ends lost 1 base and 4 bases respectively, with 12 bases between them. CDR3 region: CASSVLPGANQPQHF. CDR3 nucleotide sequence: TGTGCCAGCAGCGTATTACCAGGGGCGAATCAGCCCCAGCATTTT.

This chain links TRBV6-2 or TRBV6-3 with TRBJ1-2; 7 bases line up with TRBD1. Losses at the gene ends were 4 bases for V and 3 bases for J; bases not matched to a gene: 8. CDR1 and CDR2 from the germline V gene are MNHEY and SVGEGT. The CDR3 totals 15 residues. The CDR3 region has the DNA TGTGCCAGCAGTTCACCCACCGGGACAGACTATGGCTACACCTTC. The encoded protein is CASSSPTGTDYGYTF.

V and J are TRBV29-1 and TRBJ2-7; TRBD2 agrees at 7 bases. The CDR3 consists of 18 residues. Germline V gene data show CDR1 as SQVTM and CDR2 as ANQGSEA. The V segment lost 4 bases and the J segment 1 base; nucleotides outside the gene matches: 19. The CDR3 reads CSVAFWEGRRERSYEQYF. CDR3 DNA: TGCAGCGTTGCGTTCTGGGAGGGTAGGCGGGAAAGGTCCTACGAGCAGTACTTC.

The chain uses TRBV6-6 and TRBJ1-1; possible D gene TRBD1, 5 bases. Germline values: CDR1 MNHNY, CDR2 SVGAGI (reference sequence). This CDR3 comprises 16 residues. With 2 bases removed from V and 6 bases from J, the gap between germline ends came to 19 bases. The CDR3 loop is CASSYRGNVLHAEAFF. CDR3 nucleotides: TGTGCCAGCAGTTACAGGGGTAACGTGCTTCACGCTGAAGCTTTCTTT.

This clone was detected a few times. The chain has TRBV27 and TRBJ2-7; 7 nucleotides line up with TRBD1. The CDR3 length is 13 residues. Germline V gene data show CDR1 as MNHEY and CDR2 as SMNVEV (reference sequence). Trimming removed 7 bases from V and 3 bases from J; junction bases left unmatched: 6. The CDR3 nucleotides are TGTGCCAGCATATGGGACAGTATCTACGAGCAGTACGTC. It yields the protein CASIWDSIYEQYV.

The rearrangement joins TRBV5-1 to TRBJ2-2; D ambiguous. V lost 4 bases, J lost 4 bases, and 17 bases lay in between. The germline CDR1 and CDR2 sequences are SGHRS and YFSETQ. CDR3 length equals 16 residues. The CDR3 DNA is TGCGCCAGCAGCGTGGACCCAAGCCTAATCACCGGGGAGCTGTTTTTT. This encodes CASSVDPSLITGELFF.

In nucleotides, the CDR3 is TGTGCCAGCAGCGCCCGACTAGCGGGGGGCGGACCTAGCACAGATACGCAGTATTTT. Amino acids: CASSARLAGGGPSTDTQYF. The V and J genes are TRBV9 and TRBJ2-3, with 13 bases matching TRBD2. The CDR3 is 19 residues long. After removal of 3 bases from V and 0 bases from J, the junction contained 10 bases not matched to a gene. Germline V gives CDR1 SGDLS, CDR2 YYNGEE.